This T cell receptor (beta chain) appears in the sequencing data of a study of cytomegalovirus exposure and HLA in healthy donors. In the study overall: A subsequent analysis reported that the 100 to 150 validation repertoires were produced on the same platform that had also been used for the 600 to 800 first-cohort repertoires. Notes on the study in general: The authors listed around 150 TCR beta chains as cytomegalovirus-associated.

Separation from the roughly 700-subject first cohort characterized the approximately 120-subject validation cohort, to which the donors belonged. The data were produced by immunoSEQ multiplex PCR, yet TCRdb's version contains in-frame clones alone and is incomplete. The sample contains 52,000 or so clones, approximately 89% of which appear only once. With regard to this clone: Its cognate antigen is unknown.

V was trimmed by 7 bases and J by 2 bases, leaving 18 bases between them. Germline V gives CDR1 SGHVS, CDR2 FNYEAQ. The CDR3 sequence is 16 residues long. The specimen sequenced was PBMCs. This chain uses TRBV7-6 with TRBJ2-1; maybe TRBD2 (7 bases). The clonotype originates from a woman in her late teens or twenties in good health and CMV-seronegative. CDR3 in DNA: TGTGCCAGCACCACGGGTGGGGGGGGGCCCTACAATGAGCAGTTCTTC. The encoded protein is CASTTGGGGPYNEQFF.